A single TCR beta chain is shown here with its context. The antigen is not known. The ends were cut back, 6 bases at V and 2 bases at J, with 12 bases in the middle. CDR3 size: 14 residues. From germline, CDR1 is SNHLY and CDR2 FYNNEI. Assay: immunoSEQ multiplex PCR; the TCRdb copy retains only in-frame clones and omits some. In the table there are about 60,000 clones, about 82% of which are singletons. This sample is part of a study of OX40 agonist ivuxolimab in advanced cancers. Overall study context: Of mixed ages from about 20 to 80 and averaging roughly 64 years, the group was 65% to 85% male. A history of anti-PD-1, anti-PD-L1 or anti-CTLA-4 therapy was acceptable, and more than 30% had some.

Study-wide results and limits: The expanded peripheral T cells' antigen specificity was not determined.

This TCR was recovered from an adult with an advanced solid tumor such as melanoma, head and neck, liver or kidney cancer. The sample consisted of CD4+ or CD8+ T cells sorted from blood, taken in a trial of the OX40 agonist ivuxolimab. The chain has TRBV2 and TRBJ2-3; D remains unclear. In DNA, the CDR3 is TGTGCCAGCAGGAGAGCTAACCCCACAGATACGCAGTATTTT. Protein sequence: CASRRANPTDTQYF. Drawing the rest from reference TRBV2 and TRBJ2-3, the complete variable domain is EPEVTQTPSHQVTQMGQEVILRCVPISNHLYFYWYRQILGQKVEFLVSFYNNEISEKSEIFDDQFSVERPDGSNFTLKIRSTKLEDSAMYFCASRRANPTDTQYFGPGTRLTVL.